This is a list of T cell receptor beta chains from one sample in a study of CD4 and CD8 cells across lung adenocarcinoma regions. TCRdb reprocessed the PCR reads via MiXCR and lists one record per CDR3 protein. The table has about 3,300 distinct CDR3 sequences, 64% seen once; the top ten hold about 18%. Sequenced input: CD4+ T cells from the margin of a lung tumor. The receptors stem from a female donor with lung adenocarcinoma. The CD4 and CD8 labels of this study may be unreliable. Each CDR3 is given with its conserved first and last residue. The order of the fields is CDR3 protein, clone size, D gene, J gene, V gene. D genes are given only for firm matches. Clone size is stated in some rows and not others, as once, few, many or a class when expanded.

CDR3aa: CAGSGGRDQETQYF
abundance: once
d_gene: TRBD2
j_gene: TRBJ2-5
v_gene: TRBV7-2

CDR3aa: CASSELGNSPLHF
abundance: -
d_gene: -
j_gene: TRBJ1-6
v_gene: TRBV25-1

CDR3aa: CASSLSSGRVGDTQYF
abundance: once
d_gene: TRBD2
j_gene: TRBJ2-3
v_gene: TRBV6-5

CDR3aa: CASSVAGGGYGYTF
abundance: large
d_gene: TRBD1
j_gene: TRBJ1-2
v_gene: TRBV6-1

CDR3aa: CASSFDGQFGEQFF
abundance: -
d_gene: -
j_gene: TRBJ2-1
v_gene: TRBV11-2

CDR3aa: CASTPPGRPYGYTF
abundance: large
d_gene: -
j_gene: TRBJ1-2
v_gene: TRBV6-1

CDR3aa: CASRNLAGGSYNEQFF
abundance: few
d_gene: TRBD2
j_gene: TRBJ2-1
v_gene: TRBV6-1

CDR3aa: CASRFRAGTEAFF
abundance: -
d_gene: -
j_gene: TRBJ1-1
v_gene: TRBV10-2

CDR3aa: CASSPASLLSGEQFF
abundance: -
d_gene: -
j_gene: TRBJ2-1
v_gene: TRBV7-2

CDR3aa: CASSYAQTNEQFF
abundance: -
d_gene: -
j_gene: TRBJ2-1
v_gene: TRBV6-5

CDR3aa: CASSGTRLGYTF
abundance: -
d_gene: -
j_gene: TRBJ1-2
v_gene: TRBV6-1

CDR3aa: CASSHLLAGVYNEQFF
abundance: few
d_gene: TRBD2
j_gene: TRBJ2-1
v_gene: TRBV6-1

CDR3aa: CASMSARAGADTQYF
abundance: -
d_gene: -
j_gene: TRBJ2-3
v_gene: TRBV6-1

CDR3aa: CASSEGTSGRAITDTQYF
abundance: -
d_gene: TRBD2
j_gene: TRBJ2-3
v_gene: TRBV6-1

CDR3aa: CASSLGLAGGNEQFF
abundance: -
d_gene: TRBD2
j_gene: TRBJ2-1
v_gene: TRBV7-2

CDR3aa: CASAGAGTRDQPQHF
abundance: few
d_gene: -
j_gene: TRBJ1-5
v_gene: TRBV12-3/TRBV12-4

CDR3aa: CASSYPGGYEQYF
abundance: -
d_gene: TRBD1
j_gene: -
v_gene: TRBV6-5